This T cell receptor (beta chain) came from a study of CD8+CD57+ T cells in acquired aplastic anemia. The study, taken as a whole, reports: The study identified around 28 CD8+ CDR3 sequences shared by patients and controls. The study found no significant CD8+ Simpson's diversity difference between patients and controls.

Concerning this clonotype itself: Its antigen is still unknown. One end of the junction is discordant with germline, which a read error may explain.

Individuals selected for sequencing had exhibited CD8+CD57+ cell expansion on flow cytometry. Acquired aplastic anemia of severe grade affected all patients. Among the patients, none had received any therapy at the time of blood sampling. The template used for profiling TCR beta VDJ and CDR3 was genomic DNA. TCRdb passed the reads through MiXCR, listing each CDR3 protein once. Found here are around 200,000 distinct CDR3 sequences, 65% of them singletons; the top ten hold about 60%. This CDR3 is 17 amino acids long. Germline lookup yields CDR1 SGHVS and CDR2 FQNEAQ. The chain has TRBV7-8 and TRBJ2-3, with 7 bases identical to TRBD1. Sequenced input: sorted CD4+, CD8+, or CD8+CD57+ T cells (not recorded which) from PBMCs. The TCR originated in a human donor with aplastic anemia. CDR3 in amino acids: CASSLIDMGRGSDTQFF. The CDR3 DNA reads TGTGCCAGCAGCTTAATCGATATGGGCAGGGGGAGTGATACGCAGTTTTTT.